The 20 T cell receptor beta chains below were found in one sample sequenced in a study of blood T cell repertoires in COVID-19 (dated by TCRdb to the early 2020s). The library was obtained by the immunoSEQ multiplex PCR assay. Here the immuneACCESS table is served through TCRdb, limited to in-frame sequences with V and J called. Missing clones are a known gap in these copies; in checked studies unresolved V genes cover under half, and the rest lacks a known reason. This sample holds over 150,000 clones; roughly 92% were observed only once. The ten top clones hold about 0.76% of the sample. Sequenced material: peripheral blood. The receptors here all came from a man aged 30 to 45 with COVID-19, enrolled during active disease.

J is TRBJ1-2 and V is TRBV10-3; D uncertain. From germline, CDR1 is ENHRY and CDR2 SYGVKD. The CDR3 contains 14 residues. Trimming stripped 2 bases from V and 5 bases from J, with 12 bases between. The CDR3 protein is CAISEGAARYGYTF. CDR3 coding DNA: TGTGCCATCAGTGAGGGAGCGGCAAGATATGGCTACACCTTC.

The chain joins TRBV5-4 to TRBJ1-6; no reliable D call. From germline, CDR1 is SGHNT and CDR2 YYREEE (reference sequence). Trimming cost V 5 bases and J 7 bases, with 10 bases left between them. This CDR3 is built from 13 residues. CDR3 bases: TGTGCCAGCAGATCCAGCAGGAATTCACCCCTCCACTTT. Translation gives CASRSSRNSPLHF.

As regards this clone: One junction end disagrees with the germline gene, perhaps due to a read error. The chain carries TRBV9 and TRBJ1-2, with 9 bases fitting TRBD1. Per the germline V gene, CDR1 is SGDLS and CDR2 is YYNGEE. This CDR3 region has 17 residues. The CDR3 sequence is CASSGGGYGTGNSGYTF. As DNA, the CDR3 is TGTGCCAGCAGCGGAGGGGGATATGGGACAGGGAACTCTGGCTACACCTTC.

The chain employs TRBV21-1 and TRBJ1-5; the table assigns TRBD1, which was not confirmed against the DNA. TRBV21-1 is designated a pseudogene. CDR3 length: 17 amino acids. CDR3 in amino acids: CASSKRDRGLVNQPQHF. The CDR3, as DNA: TGTGCCAGCAGCAAGCGGGACAGGGGGCTTGTCAATCAGCCCCAGCATTTT.

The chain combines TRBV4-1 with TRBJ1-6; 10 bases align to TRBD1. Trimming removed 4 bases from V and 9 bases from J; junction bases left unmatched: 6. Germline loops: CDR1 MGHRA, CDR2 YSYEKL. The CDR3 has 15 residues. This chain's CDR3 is CASSRTGTGASPLHF. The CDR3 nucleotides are TGCGCCAGCAGCCGTACGGGGACAGGGGCTTCACCCCTCCACTTT.

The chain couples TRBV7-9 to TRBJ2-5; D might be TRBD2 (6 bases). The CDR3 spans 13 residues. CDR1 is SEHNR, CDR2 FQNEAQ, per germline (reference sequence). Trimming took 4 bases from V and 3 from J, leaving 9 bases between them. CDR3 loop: CASSYWGEETQYF. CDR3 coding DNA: TGTGCCAGCAGCTATTGGGGGGAAGAGACCCAGTACTTC. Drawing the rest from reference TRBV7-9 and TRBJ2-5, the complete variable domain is DTGVSQNPRHKITKRGQNVTFRCDPISEHNRLYWYRQTLGQGPEFLTYFQNEAQLEKSRLLSDRFSAERPKGSFSTLEIQRTEQGDSAMYLCASSYWGEETQYFGPGTRLLVL.

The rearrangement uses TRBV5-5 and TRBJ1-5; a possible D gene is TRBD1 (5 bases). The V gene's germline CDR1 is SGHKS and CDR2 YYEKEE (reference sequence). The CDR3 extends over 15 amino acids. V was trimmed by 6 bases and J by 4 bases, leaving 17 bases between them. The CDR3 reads CASIFGVRANQPQHF. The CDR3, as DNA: TGTGCCAGCATCTTTGGCGTCAGGGCTAATCAGCCCCAGCATTTT. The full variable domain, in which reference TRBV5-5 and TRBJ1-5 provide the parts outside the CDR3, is DAGVTQSPTHLIKTRGQQVTLRCSPISGHKSVSWYQQVLGQGPQFIFQYYEKEERGRGNFPDRFSARQFPNYSSELNVNALLLGDSALYLCASIFGVRANQPQHFGDGTRLSIL.

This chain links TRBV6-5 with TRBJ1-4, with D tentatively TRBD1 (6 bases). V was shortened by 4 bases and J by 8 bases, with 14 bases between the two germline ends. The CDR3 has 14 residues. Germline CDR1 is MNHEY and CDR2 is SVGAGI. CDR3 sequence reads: CASSLQGTYEKLFF. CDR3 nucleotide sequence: TGTGCCAGCAGTTTACAGGGTACCTACGAAAAACTGTTTTTT.

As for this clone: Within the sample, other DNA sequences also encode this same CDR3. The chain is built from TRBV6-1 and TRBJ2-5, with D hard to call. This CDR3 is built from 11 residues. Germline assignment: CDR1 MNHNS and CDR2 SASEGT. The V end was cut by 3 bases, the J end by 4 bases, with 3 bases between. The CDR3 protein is CASSERETQYF. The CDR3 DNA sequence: TGTGCCAGCAGTGAGCGAGAGACCCAGTACTTC.

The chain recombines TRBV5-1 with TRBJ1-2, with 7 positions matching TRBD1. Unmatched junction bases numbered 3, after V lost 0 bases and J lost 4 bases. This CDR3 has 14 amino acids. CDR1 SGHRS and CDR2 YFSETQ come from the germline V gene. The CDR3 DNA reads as TGCGCCAGCAGCTTGGACAGGGGAAGCTATGGCTACACCTTC. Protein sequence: CASSLDRGSYGYTF.

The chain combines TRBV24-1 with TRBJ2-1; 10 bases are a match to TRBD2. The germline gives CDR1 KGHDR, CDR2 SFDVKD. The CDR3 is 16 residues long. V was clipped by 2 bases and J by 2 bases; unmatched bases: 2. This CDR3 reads CATSDSLAGAYNEQFF. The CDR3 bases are TGTGCCACCAGTGATTCTCTAGCGGGGGCCTACAATGAGCAGTTCTTC.

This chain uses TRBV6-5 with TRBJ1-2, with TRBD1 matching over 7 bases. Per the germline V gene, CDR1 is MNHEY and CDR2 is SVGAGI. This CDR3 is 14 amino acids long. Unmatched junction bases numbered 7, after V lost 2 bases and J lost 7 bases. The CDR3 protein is CASSYPGGGGGYTF. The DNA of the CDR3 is TGTGCCAGCAGTTACCCAGGGGGTGGTGGTGGCTACACCTTC.

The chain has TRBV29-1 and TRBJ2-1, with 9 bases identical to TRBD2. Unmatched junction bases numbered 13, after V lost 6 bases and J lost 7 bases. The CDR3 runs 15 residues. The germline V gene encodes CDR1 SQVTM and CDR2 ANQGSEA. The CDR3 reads CSVPAGGGAGNEQFF. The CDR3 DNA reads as TGCAGCGTCCCCGCGGGCGGGGGGGCTGGGAATGAGCAGTTCTTC.

Here the CDR3 reads CASSFSLSYTASPLHF. CDR3 nucleotides: TGTGCCAGCAGCTTTTCTCTTAGCTACACTGCTTCACCCCTCCACTTT. This chain joins TRBV5-6 and TRBJ1-6; no clear D gene. The CDR3 is made up of 16 amino acids. Per germline, CDR1 SGHDT and CDR2 YYEEEE. V was trimmed by 2 bases and J by 9 bases, leaving 18 bases between them.

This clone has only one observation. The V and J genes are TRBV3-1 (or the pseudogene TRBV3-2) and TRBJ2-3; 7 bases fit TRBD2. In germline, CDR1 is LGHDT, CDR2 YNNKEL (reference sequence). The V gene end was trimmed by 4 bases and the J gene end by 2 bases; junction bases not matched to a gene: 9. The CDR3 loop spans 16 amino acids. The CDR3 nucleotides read TGTGCCAGCAGCCGCCTGAGCCTAGCGGCCACAGATACGCAGTATTTT. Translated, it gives CASSRLSLAATDTQYF.

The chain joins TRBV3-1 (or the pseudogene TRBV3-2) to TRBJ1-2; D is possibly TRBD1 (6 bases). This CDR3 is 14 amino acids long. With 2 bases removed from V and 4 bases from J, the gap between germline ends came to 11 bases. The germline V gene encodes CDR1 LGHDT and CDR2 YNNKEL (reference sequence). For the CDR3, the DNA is TGTGCCAGCAGCCAAACCCAGGGGCCCTATGGCTACACCTTC. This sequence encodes CASSQTQGPYGYTF.

The CDR3 bases are TGTGCCAGCAGTGAAGTAACGGTAAATCAGCCCCAGCATTTT. The encoded protein is CASSEVTVNQPQHF. The V gene is TRBV6-1, the J gene TRBJ1-5; no firm D call. V was trimmed by 1 base and J by 4 bases, leaving 8 bases between them. Germline V gene sequence: CDR1 MNHNS, CDR2 SASEGT. This CDR3 is built from 14 residues.

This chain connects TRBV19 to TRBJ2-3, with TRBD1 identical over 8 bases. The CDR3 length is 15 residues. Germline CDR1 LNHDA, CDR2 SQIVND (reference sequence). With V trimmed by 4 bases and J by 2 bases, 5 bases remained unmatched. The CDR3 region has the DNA TGTGCCAGTAGTAAAAGGGACAGGCCCACAGATACGCAGTATTTT. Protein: CASSKRDRPTDTQYF.

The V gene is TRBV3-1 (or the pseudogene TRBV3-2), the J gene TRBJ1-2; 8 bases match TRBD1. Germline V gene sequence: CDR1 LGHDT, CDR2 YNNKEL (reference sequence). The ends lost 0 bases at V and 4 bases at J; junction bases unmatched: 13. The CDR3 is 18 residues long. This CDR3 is CASSQDDGPGGAGYGYTF. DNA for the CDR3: TGTGCCAGCAGCCAAGACGACGGACCAGGGGGCGCTGGCTATGGCTACACCTTC.

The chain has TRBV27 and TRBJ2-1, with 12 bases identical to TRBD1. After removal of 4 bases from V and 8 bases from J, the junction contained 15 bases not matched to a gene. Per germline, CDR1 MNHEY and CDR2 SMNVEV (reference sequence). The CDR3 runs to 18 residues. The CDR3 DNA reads TGTGCCAGCAGTTACATACCGGGACAGGGGGCGAAGGTCGATGAGCAGTTCTTC. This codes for CASSYIPGQGAKVDEQFF.